A single sample is the source of the 19 T cell receptor beta chains below, sequenced in a study of PD-1 blockade in classical Hodgkin lymphoma (dated by TCRdb to 2019 to 2021). Libraries were made using the immunoSEQ multiplex PCR assay. The table comes from immuneACCESS by way of TCRdb, which keeps in-frame sequences with V and J called. Part of the clones is missing from these tables; in studies checked, under half for an unresolved V gene and the rest for unknown reasons. Across this sample there are 46,000 or so clones, with approximately 70% seen only once. Roughly 11% of the sample is taken by the ten largest. In the paper's terms, the time point label means: cycle 1 day 1 (C1D1), immediately before nivolumab initiation. Every trial patient had relapsed after autologous stem cell transplantation, and cohorts A, B and C differed in prior brentuximab vedotin exposure. The material was peripheral blood mononuclear cells (PBMCs), obtained at baseline. These receptors came from a human donor with classical Hodgkin lymphoma.

The rearrangement links TRBV6-6 to TRBJ1-3, with D possibly matching TRBD1 (5 bases). The ends were cut back, 7 bases at V and 10 bases at J, with 23 bases in the middle. The CDR3 sequence is 15 residues long. Germline CDR1 reads MNHNY; CDR2 reads SVGAGI (reference sequence). CDR3 amino acids: CASTDQGQGIATIYF. CDR3 nucleotide sequence: TGTGCCAGCACCGACCAAGGGCAGGGTATAGCGACCATATATTTT.

By proportion, this clone is medium-sized. CDR3 in amino acids: CASSRLGEQYF. Written as DNA, the CDR3 is TGTGCCAGCAGTCGACTTGGCGAGCAGTACTTC. This rearrangement joins TRBV28 to TRBJ2-7, with no clear D. With 5 bases removed from V and 6 bases from J, the gap between germline ends came to 8 bases. Germline CDR1 MDHEN, CDR2 SYDVKM. The CDR3 has 11 residues.

In its sample, this clone was seen a few times. The chain recombines TRBV25-1 with TRBJ1-4, with 10 nucleotides matching TRBD1. The CDR3 spans 17 residues. The germline V gene has CDR1 MGHDK and CDR2 SYGVNS. The V and J ends lost 8 bases and 8 bases, in that order; junction bases with no gene match: 17. CDR3 nucleotide sequence: TGTGCCAGCGGACAAACCCCTGGGACAGGGGTGAGAGAAAAACTGTTTTTT. The encoded protein is CASGQTPGTGVREKLFF.

CDR3 in DNA: TGTGCCAGCAACGCTAGAGACAGGGCCAACTATGGCTACACCTTC. Residues: CASNARDRANYGYTF. The chain couples TRBV6-1 to TRBJ1-2; 7 positions agree with TRBD1. This CDR3 contains 15 residues. Germline CDR1 is MNHNS and CDR2 is SASEGT. Germline trimming cut 7 bases from V and 2 bases from J; bases unmatched to any gene: 10.

The chain links TRBV10-1 to TRBJ2-3; 7 positions agree with TRBD2. V lost 8 bases, J lost 5 bases, and 10 bases stayed unmatched. The CDR3 has 14 residues. Germline values: CDR1 WNHNN, CDR2 SYGVQD (reference sequence). In nucleotides, the CDR3 is TGCGCCAGCGGAAGCGGGGTCCTAGGAGATACGCAGTATTTT. Translation gives CASGSGVLGDTQYF.

The V gene is TRBV30, the J gene TRBJ2-7; 8 nucleotides match TRBD1. Germline V gene lookup returns CDR1 GTSNPN and CDR2 SVGIG (reference sequence). This CDR3 comprises 15 residues. The V gene end was trimmed by 3 bases and the J gene end by 2 bases; junction bases not matched to a gene: 9. The CDR3 sequence is CAWRAGGAVPYEQYF. The CDR3 region has the DNA TGTGCCTGGAGAGCAGGGGGCGCAGTCCCCTACGAGCAGTACTTC.

The CDR3 protein is CSAQGLGYTF. As DNA, the CDR3 is TGCAGCGCACAGGGGCTGGGCTACACCTTC. The chain couples TRBV29-1 to TRBJ1-2, with 7 bases identical to TRBD1. In germline, CDR1 is SQVTM, CDR2 ANQGSEA. V lost 7 bases, J lost 8 bases, and 4 bases stayed unmatched. CDR3 length equals 10 residues.

The rearrangement joins TRBV28 to TRBJ1-2, with D perhaps TRBD1 (5 bases). The V end lost 6 bases, the J end lost 8 bases, and 16 bases lay between the germline ends. Germline-derived CDR1 and CDR2 are MDHEN and SYDVKM. The CDR3 extends over 13 amino acids. The CDR3 spells CASRSSTGPGYTF. DNA of the CDR3: TGTGCCAGCAGATCTTCGACGGGGCCGGGCTACACCTTC.

CDR3 nucleotide sequence: TGTGCCAGTAGTATCTCTGCGGGGCAGGGCGCGGGCTACACCTTC. Translation gives CASSISAGQGAGYTF. The rearrangement uses TRBV19 and TRBJ1-2; the D gene is possibly TRBD1 (5 bases). Germline lookup yields CDR1 LNHDA and CDR2 SQIVND (reference sequence). V gave up 3 bases and J gave up 8 bases, with 19 bases separating them. This CDR3 spans 15 amino acids.

The chain combines TRBV5-4 with TRBJ2-5, with a tentative D call TRBD2 (5 bases). This CDR3 comprises 14 residues. Trimming left V 0 bases short and J 2 bases short, with 8 bases between. CDR1 is SGHNT and CDR2 is YYREEE in the germline V gene (reference sequence). CDR3 coding DNA: TGTGCCAGCAGCTTGGGACTATTTCAAGAGACCCAGTACTTC. This codes for CASSLGLFQETQYF.

J is TRBJ2-7 and V is TRBV5-1; the D is unclear. Trimming took 0 bases from V and 3 from J, leaving 4 bases between them. The germline V gene encodes CDR1 SGHRS and CDR2 YFSETQ. The CDR3 is 12 amino acids. The CDR3 DNA reads as TGCGCCAGCAGCTTGGAGGGCTACGAGCAGTACTTC. Its protein product is CASSLEGYEQYF.

In its sample, this clone was seen a few times. The chain links TRBV10-1 to TRBJ2-5; 8 bases align to TRBD1. V gave up 3 bases and J gave up 0 bases; unmatched junction bases: 9. Germline assignment: CDR1 WNHNN and CDR2 SYGVQD (reference sequence). CDR3 length equals 17 residues. The CDR3 DNA reads TGCGCCAGCAGTGAAGGGACAGGAGAGATGAACCAAGAGACCCAGTACTTC. Its translation: CASSEGTGEMNQETQYF.

The chain combines TRBV7-3 with TRBJ2-1; D gene ambiguous. With 5 bases removed from V and 5 bases from J, the gap between germline ends came to 4 bases. Looked up from germline, CDR1 is SGHTA and CDR2 is FQGTGA. The CDR3 is 11 amino acids. CDR3 region: CASSVNNEQFF. In DNA form, the CDR3 reads TGTGCCAGCAGCGTAAACAATGAGCAGTTCTTC.

V and J are TRBV7-9 and TRBJ1-1, with D uncertain. CDR3 length: 15 residues. Germline CDR1 reads SEHNR; CDR2 reads FQNEAQ (reference sequence). Trimming pared 3 bases from V and 1 base from J, leaving 12 bases between. The CDR3 DNA follows: TGTGCCAGCAGCTTGGGAGCGCCCTGGAACACTGAAGCTTTCTTT. It yields the protein CASSLGAPWNTEAFF.

The V gene is TRBV30, the J gene TRBJ1-4; 11 bases map to TRBD1. After removal of 2 bases from V and 15 bases from J, the junction contained 8 bases not matched to a gene. Germline-derived CDR1 and CDR2 are GTSNPN and SVGIG (reference sequence). The CDR3 has 13 amino acids. The DNA of the CDR3 is TGTGCCTGGAGTCGAGAACCGGGACAGGGGGTGTTTTTT. It encodes CAWSREPGQGVFF.

This clone has a handful of counts. The gene calls are TRBV12-5 and TRBJ2-7; D call uncertain. Per the germline V gene, CDR1 is LGHNT and CDR2 is FRNRAP. V was shortened by 7 bases and J by 2 bases, with 12 bases between the two germline ends. The CDR3 loop spans 13 amino acids. The CDR3 reads CASAGGATYEQYF. In DNA form, the CDR3 reads TGTGCTAGTGCGGGCGGAGCTACCTACGAGCAGTACTTC. The variable domain in full, completed from reference TRBV12-5 and TRBJ2-7, reads DARVTQTPRHKVTEMGQEVTMRCQPILGHNTVFWYRQTMMQGLELLAYFRNRAPLDDSGMPKDRFSAEMPDATLATLKIQPSEPRDSAVYFCASAGGATYEQYFGPGTRLTVT.

This clone was counted between two and nine times. CDR3 amino acids: CAWSPQLGPGELFF. In nucleotides, the CDR3 is TGTGCCTGGAGCCCTCAACTCGGGCCTGGGGAGCTGTTTTTT. This chain joins TRBV30 and TRBJ2-2; D gene ambiguous. This CDR3 is 14 amino acids long. V was shortened by 3 bases and J by 8 bases, with 16 bases between the two germline ends. Germline V gene data show CDR1 as GTSNPN and CDR2 as SVGIG (reference sequence).

Comment on this clone: This same CDR3 is encoded by further DNA sequences in the sample. The chain combines TRBV5-6 with TRBJ2-2; perhaps TRBD1 as D (6 bases). The V and J ends lost 3 bases and 5 bases respectively, with 11 bases between them. Germline V gene data show CDR1 as SGHDT and CDR2 as YYEEEE. The CDR3 covers 14 residues. The CDR3 DNA reads TGTGCCAGCAGCTGGGGCAGGGGTACCGGGGAGCTGTTTTTT. Translation gives CASSWGRGTGELFF.

The chain recombines TRBV9 with TRBJ2-2, with TRBD2 matching over 7 bases. V gave up 3 bases and J gave up 3 bases; unmatched junction bases: 2. CDR3 length: 14 amino acids. The germline CDR1 and CDR2 sequences are SGDLS and YYNGEE. CDR3 in amino acids: CASSATSYTGELFF. Here the CDR3 DNA reads TGTGCCAGCAGCGCGACTAGCTACACCGGGGAGCTGTTTTTT.